The clone carrying this T cell receptor (beta chain) was detected ten times or more. The library was built from about 400 ng RNA with molecular barcoded adaptors for alpha/delta and beta/gamma chains. TCRdb recomputed calls from the reads with MiXCR, one row per CDR3 protein. Of 62,000 or so distinct CDR3 sequences detected, 20% to 25% appear once; the ten largest clones hold approximately 18%. The data stem from a study of read filtering for tumor transcriptome and immune sequencing. Whole-study context: TCR-mapped reads were about 3.5 to 11 million with IR-seq versus roughly 75 to 1,400 with RNA-seq.

The CDR3 covers 13 residues. The V end lost 6 bases, the J end lost 1 base, and 9 bases lay between the germline ends. From germline, CDR1 is SEHNR and CDR2 FQNEAQ (reference sequence). Material: a population of CD138-negative cells sorted from bone marrow. V gene TRBV7-9 combines with J gene TRBJ2-5; D call uncertain. This receptor was obtained from a donor aged 40 or older with multiple myeloma. The chain's CDR3 is CASRPELQETQYF. CDR3 in DNA: TGTGCCAGCAGGCCAGAACTCCAAGAGACCCAGTACTTC. Looking up the rest from reference TRBV7-9 and TRBJ2-5 gives the full variable domain: DTGVSQNPRHKITKRGQNVTFRCDPISEHNRLYWYRQTLGQGPEFLTYFQNEAQLEKSRLLSDRFSAERPKGSFSTLEIQRTEQGDSAMYLCASRPELQETQYFGPGTRLLVL.